The rows below give T cell receptor beta chains drawn from one sample of a study of circulating CD8 cells and anti-PD-1 response in melanoma. TCRdb itself ran the reads through MiXCR, one entry per CDR3 protein. The data show about 610 distinct CDR3 sequences, with 3.5% to 4% seen just once and around 15% held by the top ten. The material sequenced was CD8+ T cells from PBMCs, taken at baseline or after one month of anti-PD-1 therapy (not recorded which). Receptors originate from a human donor with melanoma. Each CDR3 is given with its conserved first and last residue. A D gene is named only where the DNA matches it firmly. For some rows the clone size is stated as once, few or many, or as a class when expanded; others skip it.

TRBD2,large,TRBJ2-1,TRBV7-2,TGTGCCAGCAGCTTTATAGCGGGGGGTTACAATGAGCAGTTCTTC,CASSFIAGGYNEQFF
TRBD2,large,TRBJ2-1,TRBV4-1,TGCGCCAGCAGCCAAGTATCCCTAGCGGGGTACAATGAGCAGTTCTTC,CASSQVSLAGYNEQFF
.,large,TRBJ1-1,TRBV4-1,TGCGCCAGCAGCCAAGAATGGGGTCTACTGCTGGCTGAAGCTTTCTTT,CASSQEWGLLLAEAFF
TRBD2,large,TRBJ2-1,TRBV6-2/TRBV6-3,TGTGCCAGCAGTTACGGCCTAGCGGGGAGGATGGAGCAGTTCTTC,CASSYGLAGRMEQFF
.,.,TRBJ2-2,TRBV28,TGTGCCAGCAGTTTCTCTAGCGTCACCGGGGAGCTGTTTTTT,CASSFSSVTGELFF
TRBD1,medium-sized,TRBJ1-3,TRBV28,TGTGCCAGCAGTTTGACAGGGAATGGAAACACCATATATTTT,CASSLTGNGNTIYF
.,large,TRBJ2-1,TRBV12-5,TGTGCTAGTGGTTTTTCGGGGCCGTACAATGAGCAGTTCTTC,CASGFSGPYNEQFF
.,large,TRBJ2-7,TRBV27,TGTGCCAGCAGTTTGGGGCAGCCGGGCTCCTACGAGCAGTACTTC,CASSLGQPGSYEQYF
TRBD1,medium-sized,TRBJ2-2,TRBV6-1,TGTGCCAGCAGACAGGGGGCTTGGGACACCGGGGAGCTGTTTTTT,CASRQGAWDTGELFF
TRBD2,medium-sized,TRBJ2-7,TRBV20-1,TGCAGTGCACCGCCGACGGGGAGGGTATCCTACGAGCAGTACTTC,CSAPPTGRVSYEQYF
.,large,TRBJ1-5,TRBV7-2,TGTGCCAGCAGCTTAGCAACAGGGCTCAATCAGCCCCAGCATTTT,CASSLATGLNQPQHF
.,large,TRBJ1-1,TRBV19,TGTGCCAGTAGTTTCGGGGCCTCTGGGGAAGCTTTCTTT,CASSFGASGEAFF
.,medium-sized,TRBJ2-5,TRBV3-2,TGTGCCAGCAGCCAAAGCGGACTAGCGGTACAAGAGACCCAGTACTTC,CASSQSGLAVQETQYF
.,large,TRBJ2-1,TRBV7-3,TGTGCCAGCAGCTTAAGCGGCGGGGTGTTCAATGAGCAGTTCTTC,CASSLSGGVFNEQFF
.,few,TRBJ2-1,TRBV28,TGTGCCAGCGGGGATGAGCAGTTCTTC,CASGDEQFF
.,medium-sized,TRBJ2-2,TRBV19,TGTGCCAGTAGTATGTATCCGAACACCGGGGAGCTGTTTTTT,CASSMYPNTGELFF
TRBD2,large,TRBJ2-1,TRBV29-1,TGCAGCGTTGAGCAAGCGGGGGGGCTTGATGAGCAGTTCTTC,CSVEQAGGLDEQFF
.,medium-sized,TRBJ1-6,TRBV6-2/TRBV6-3,TGTGCCAGCACCGACGGCCCGGTCCTCCACTTT,CASTDGPVLHF
TRBD2,large,TRBJ2-3,TRBV4-1,TGCGCCAGCAGCCAAGAGGCGGGGGGGCCAGGCGATACGCAGTATTTT,CASSQEAGGPGDTQYF
TRBD1,large,TRBJ1-4,TRBV2,TGTGCCAGCAGTGAATTAAAGAGGGGGCTCGGAAAACTGTTTTTT,CASSELKRGLGKLFF
TRBD2,large,TRBJ2-1,TRBV6-4,TGTGCCAGCAGTGACTTAGGCGGGGGGGCGCATGAGCAGTTCTTC,CASSDLGGGAHEQFF
TRBD1,medium-sized,TRBJ2-7,TRBV7-8,TGTGCCAGCAGCTTAGGGACAGGGGTCTCCTACGAGCAGTACTTC,CASSLGTGVSYEQYF
TRBD1,large,TRBJ1-5,TRBV28,TGTGCCAGCACCCCGAACAGGGGCCATCAGCCCCAGCATTTT,CASTPNRGHQPQHF
TRBD1,medium-sized,TRBJ2-1,TRBV27,TGTGCCAGCAGTTCCCAACTTATCGGGACAGGGCAGAGCAATGAGCAGTTCTTC,CASSSQLIGTGQSNEQFF
TRBD2,large,TRBJ2-3,TRBV28,TGTGCCAGCAGGGGGGGGTTCACAGATACGCAGTATTTT,CASRGGFTDTQYF
.,large,TRBJ1-1,TRBV28,TGTGCCAGCAGGTCAGAGTACTCTGAAGCTTTCTTT,CASRSEYSEAFF
TRBD1,.,TRBJ2-1,TRBV7-3,TGTGCCAGCAGCCACAGGACAGGGAGCTCCTACAATGAGCAGTTCTTC,CASSHRTGSSYNEQFF
TRBD1,large,TRBJ2-2,TRBV24-1,TGTGCCACCAGTGAGGACAGGATAAACACCGGGGAGCTGTTTTTT,CATSEDRINTGELFF
.,large,TRBJ1-5,TRBV7-2,TGTGCCAGCAGCCCGGAGGGCCTCGACCACCAGCCCCAGCATTTT,CASSPEGLDHQPQHF
.,large,TRBJ2-7,TRBV27,TGTGCCAGCAGTTTATCTGGACAGGGAGGGTCCTACGAGCAGTACTTC,CASSLSGQGGSYEQYF
.,medium-sized,TRBJ1-1,TRBV2,TGTGCCAGCAGTAGAGGAATCGACACTGAAGCTTTCTTT,CASSRGIDTEAFF
TRBD1,large,TRBJ1-1,TRBV2,TGTGCCAGCAGCCCGGACAGGGGCACTGAAGCTTTCTTT,CASSPDRGTEAFF
.,medium-sized,TRBJ2-1,TRBV28,TGTGCCAGCAAAGACAGGTACAATGAGCAGTTCTTC,CASKDRYNEQFF
TRBD2,large,TRBJ2-7,TRBV2,TGTGCCAGCAGTGAAGTCTCGGCGGGGGGCTCCTACGAGCAGTACTTC,CASSEVSAGGSYEQYF
TRBD2,medium-sized,TRBJ2-1,TRBV9,TGTGCCAGCAGCGTAGGGAGCGGGGGGCCCAATGAGCAGTTCTTC,CASSVGSGGPNEQFF
.,large,TRBJ2-6,TRBV9,TGTGCCAGCAGCGCTAGTCCCGAGGCCAACGTCCTGACTTTC,CASSASPEANVLTF
.,medium-sized,TRBJ2-4,TRBV28,TGTGCCAGCAGCCCAAGGGGGGCGGCTAAAAACATTCAGTACTTC,CASSPRGAAKNIQYF